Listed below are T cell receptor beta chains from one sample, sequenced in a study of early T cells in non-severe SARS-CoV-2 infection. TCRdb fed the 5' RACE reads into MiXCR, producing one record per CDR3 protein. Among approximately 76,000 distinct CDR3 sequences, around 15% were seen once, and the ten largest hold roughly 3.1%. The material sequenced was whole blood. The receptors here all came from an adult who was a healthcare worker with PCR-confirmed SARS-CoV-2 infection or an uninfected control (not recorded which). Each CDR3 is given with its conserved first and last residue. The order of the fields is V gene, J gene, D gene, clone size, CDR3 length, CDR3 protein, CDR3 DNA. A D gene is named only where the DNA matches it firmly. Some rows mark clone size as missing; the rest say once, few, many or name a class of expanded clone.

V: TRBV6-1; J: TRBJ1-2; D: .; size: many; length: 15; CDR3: CASISDPMINYGYTF; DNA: TGTGCCAGCATTTCAGACCCGATGATTAACTATGGCTACACCTTC
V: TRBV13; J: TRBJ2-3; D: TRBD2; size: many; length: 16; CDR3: CASSPPGLAGPDTQYF; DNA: TGTGCCAGCAGCCCACCGGGACTAGCGGGACCGGATACGCAGTATTTT
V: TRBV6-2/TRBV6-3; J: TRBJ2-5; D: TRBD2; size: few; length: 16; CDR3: CATLRGGSGRRETQYF; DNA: TGTGCCACCCTTCGAGGTGGTAGCGGGAGGCGAGAGACCCAGTACTTC
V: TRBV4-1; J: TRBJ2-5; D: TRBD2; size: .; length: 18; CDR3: CASSQEAPTSGKAETQYF; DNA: TGCGCCAGCAGCCAAGAAGCCCCCACTAGCGGGAAGGCCGAGACCCAGTACTTC
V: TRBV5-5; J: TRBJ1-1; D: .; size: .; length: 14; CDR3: CASSAYSTNTEAFF; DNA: TGTGCCAGCAGCGCATATTCGACGAACACTGAAGCTTTCTTT
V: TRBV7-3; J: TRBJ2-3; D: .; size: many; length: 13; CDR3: CASSSARRDTQYF; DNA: TGTGCCAGCAGCTCCGCCCGGAGGGATACGCAGTATTTT
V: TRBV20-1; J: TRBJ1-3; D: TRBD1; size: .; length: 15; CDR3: CSARPGTGSGNTIYF; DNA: TGCAGTGCTAGACCCGGGACAGGTTCTGGAAACACCATATATTTT
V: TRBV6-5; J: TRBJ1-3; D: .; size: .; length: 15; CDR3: CASSYTWGREYTIYF; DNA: TGTGCCAGCAGTTACACGTGGGGGAGAGAGTACACCATATATTTT
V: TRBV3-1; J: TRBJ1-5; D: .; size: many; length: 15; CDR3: CASSQGGENNQPQHF; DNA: TGTGCCAGCAGCCAAGGAGGAGAAAACAATCAGCCCCAGCATTTT
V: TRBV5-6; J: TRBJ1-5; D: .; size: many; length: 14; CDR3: CASSRGGGNQPQHF; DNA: TGTGCCAGCAGCAGAGGAGGGGGGAATCAGCCCCAGCATTTT
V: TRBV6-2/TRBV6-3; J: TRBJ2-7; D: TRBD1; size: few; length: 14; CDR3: CASSYGTGRGEQYF; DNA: TGTGCCAGCAGTTACGGGACAGGGCGGGGAGAGCAGTACTTC
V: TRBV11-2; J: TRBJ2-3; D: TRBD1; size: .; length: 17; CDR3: CASSLATGTGDTDTQYF; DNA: TGTGCCAGCAGCTTGGCAACCGGGACAGGGGACACAGATACGCAGTATTTT
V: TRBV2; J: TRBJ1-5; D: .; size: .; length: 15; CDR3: CASSAMGGVNQPQHF; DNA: TGTGCCAGCAGTGCCATGGGGGGAGTCAATCAGCCCCAGCATTTT
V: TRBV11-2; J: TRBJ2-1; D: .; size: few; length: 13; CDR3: CASEGMVSNEQFF; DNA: TGTGCCAGCGAAGGTATGGTATCCAATGAGCAGTTCTTC
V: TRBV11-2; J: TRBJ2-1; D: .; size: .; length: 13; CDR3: CASSLQAGHEQFF; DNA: TGTGCCAGCAGCTTGCAAGCGGGCCATGAGCAGTTCTTC
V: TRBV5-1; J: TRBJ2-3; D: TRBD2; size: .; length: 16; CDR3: CASSQSGGPGTDTQYF; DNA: TGCGCCAGCAGCCAAAGCGGGGGGCCGGGCACAGATACGCAGTATTTT
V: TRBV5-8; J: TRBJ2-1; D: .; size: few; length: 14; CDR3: CASSFRGSYNEQFF; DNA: TGTGCCAGCAGCTTTCGTGGGTCCTACAATGAGCAGTTCTTC
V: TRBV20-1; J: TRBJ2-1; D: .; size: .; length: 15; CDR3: CSARDVRVSYNEQFF; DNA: TGCAGTGCTAGAGATGTGCGCGTATCCTACAATGAGCAGTTCTTC
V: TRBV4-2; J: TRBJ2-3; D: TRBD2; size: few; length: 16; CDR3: CASSPGTSGNEDTQYF; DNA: TGTGCCAGCAGCCCCGGGACTAGCGGGAATGAAGATACGCAGTATTTT
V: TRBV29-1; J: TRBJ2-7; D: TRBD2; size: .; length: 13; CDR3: CSVARDYSYEQYF; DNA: TGCAGCGTTGCTCGGGACTATTCCTACGAGCAGTACTTC
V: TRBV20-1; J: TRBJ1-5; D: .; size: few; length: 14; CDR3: CSARAGTHNQPQHF; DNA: TGCAGTGCCCGCGCCGGGACCCACAATCAGCCCCAGCATTTT
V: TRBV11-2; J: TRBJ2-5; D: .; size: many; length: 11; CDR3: CASSAGETQYF; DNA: TGTGCCAGCAGCGCCGGGGAGACCCAGTACTTC
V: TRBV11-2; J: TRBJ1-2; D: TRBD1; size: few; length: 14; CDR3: CASSSRTGAHGYTF; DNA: TGTGCCAGCAGCTCCCGGACAGGGGCCCATGGCTACACCTTC
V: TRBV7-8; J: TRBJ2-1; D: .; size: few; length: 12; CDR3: CASSPSPNEQFF; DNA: TGTGCCAGCAGCCCCTCACCCAATGAGCAGTTCTTC
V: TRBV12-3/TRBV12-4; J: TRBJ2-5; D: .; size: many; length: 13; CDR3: CASSERTRETQYF; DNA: TGTGCCAGCAGTGAACGTACGAGAGAGACCCAGTACTTC
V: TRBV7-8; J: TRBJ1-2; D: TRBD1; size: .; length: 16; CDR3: CASSLGTGVRNYGYTF; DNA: TGTGCCAGCAGCTTAGGGACAGGGGTACGGAACTATGGCTACACCTTC